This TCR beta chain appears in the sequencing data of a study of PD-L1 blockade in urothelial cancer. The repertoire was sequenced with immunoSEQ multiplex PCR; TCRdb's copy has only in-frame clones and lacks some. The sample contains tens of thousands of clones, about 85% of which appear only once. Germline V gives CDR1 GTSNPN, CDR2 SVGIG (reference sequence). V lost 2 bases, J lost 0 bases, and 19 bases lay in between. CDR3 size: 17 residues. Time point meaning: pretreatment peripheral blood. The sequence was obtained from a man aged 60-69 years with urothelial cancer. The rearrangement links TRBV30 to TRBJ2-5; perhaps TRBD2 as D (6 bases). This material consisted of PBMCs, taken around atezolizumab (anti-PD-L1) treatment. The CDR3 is CAWSSLVAGLYQETQYF. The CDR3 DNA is TGTGCCTGGAGTTCTCTTGTGGCGGGATTGTACCAAGAGACCCAGTACTTC. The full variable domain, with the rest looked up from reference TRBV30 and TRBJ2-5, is SQTIHQWPATLVQPVGSPLSLECTVEGTSNPNLYWYRQAAGRGLQLLFYSVGIGQISSEVPQNLSASRPQDRQFILSSKKLLLSDSGFYLCAWSSLVAGLYQETQYFGPGTRLLVL.